This TCR beta chain was captured in a study of cytomegalovirus exposure and HLA in healthy donors. CDR3 length: 13 amino acids. Germline V lookup: CDR1 SGHDT, CDR2 YYEEEE. Trimming shortened V by 2 bases and J by 6 bases, and 6 bases separated the two germline ends. The study, taken as a whole, reports: A reported reduction in N-insertions relative to the 666-donor mean was seen in an Asian-associated ancestry cluster in a later analysis.

The PCR made use of 60 Vbeta and 13 Jbeta primers. Method: immunoSEQ multiplex PCR; TCRdb's copy keeps in-frame clones and lacks some. Of 170,000 or so clones listed, more than 65% were seen once; the top ten hold roughly 6.7%. Remarks on this clone: Its antigen is not known.

The chain has TRBV5-6 and TRBJ1-6; D uncertain. Sequences were obtained from PBMCs. The receptor's source is a man in his fifties in good health and CMV-seropositive. For the CDR3, the DNA is TGTGCCAGCAGCTTTCTAACTAATTCACCCCTCCACTTT. Protein product: CASSFLTNSPLHF. The entire variable domain, with the rest obtained from reference TRBV5-6 and TRBJ1-6, is as follows: DAGVTQSPTHLIKTRGQQVTLRCSPKSGHDTVSWYQQALGQGPQFIFQYYEEEERQRGNFPDRFSGHQFPNYSSELNVNALLLGDSALYLCASSFLTNSPLHFGNGTRLTVT.